Listed below are T cell receptor beta chains from one sample, sequenced in a study of shared clonotypes between healthy human individuals. TCRdb's copy holds only in-frame clones and misses some; the assay was immunoSEQ multiplex PCR. The repertoire consists of over 750,000 clones, with approximately 96% occurring once and the leading ten covering around 0.25%. Sequenced material: naive CD8+ T cells sorted from blood. The receptors come from a man aged 25-40 years in good health. Each CDR3 is given with its conserved first and last residue. The D gene is left open where the match is weak. Clone size is stated in some rows and not others, as once, few, many or a class when expanded.

clone_size | j_call | d_call | v_call | cdr3_nt | cdr3_aa
. | TRBJ2-1 | . | TRBV6-5 | TGTGCCAGCAGGGCAGTGACAGGAGGCGGTGAGCAGTTCTTC | CASRAVTGGGEQFF
. | TRBJ2-7 | . | TRBV27 | TGTGCCAGCAGTGCGGACAGGAGGGTCCACGAGCAGTACTTC | CASSADRRVHEQYF
. | TRBJ2-7 | TRBD1 | TRBV15 | TGTGCCACCAGCAGAGGAGGACAGGGAGGTAGGGAGCAGTACTTC | CATSRGGQGGREQYF
. | TRBJ2-1 | . | TRBV28 | TGTGCCAGCAGTTATCAGAGCCATGAGCAGTTCTTC | CASSYQSHEQFF
few | TRBJ2-2 | . | TRBV19 | TGTGCCAGTAGTACGTACACCGGGGAGCTGTTTTTT | CASSTYTGELFF
. | TRBJ1-2 | . | TRBV27 | TGTGCCAGCAGTTTATCGAAAAGGCGACGTGGCTACACCTTC | CASSLSKRRRGYTF
. | TRBJ2-3 | . | TRBV6-6 | TGTGCCAGCAGTTCCCGGGACACCTCCCGCACAGATACGCAGTATTTT | CASSSRDTSRTDTQYF
. | TRBJ2-7 | TRBD2 | TRBV19 | TGTGCCAGTAGGCCGACTAGCGGGAGGGGCTACGAGCAGTACTTC | CASRPTSGRGYEQYF
. | TRBJ2-7 | . | TRBV7-9 | TGTGCCAGCAGGCCTCGGAGCTCCTACGAGCAGTACTTC | CASRPRSSYEQYF
once | TRBJ2-6 | . | TRBV7-8 | TGTGCCAGCCAAGGGGAGCCCAGGGCCAACGTCCTGACTTTC | CASQGEPRANVLTF
. | TRBJ2-7 | . | TRBV11-1 | TGTGCCAGCAGCTTAGACTACTCCTACGAGCAGTACTTC | CASSLDYSYEQYF
. | TRBJ2-4 | . | TRBV4-1 | TGCGCCAGCAGCCAAGCGTCGGCAGCAATGGCCAAAAACATTCAGTACTTC | CASSQASAAMAKNIQYF
. | TRBJ1-5 | . | TRBV27 | TGTGCCAGCAGTCTCCCGGGATTCGGGCAGCCCCAGCATTTT | CASSLPGFGQPQHF
. | TRBJ2-7 | . | TRBV4-3 | TGCGCCAGCAGCCAAGGACTAGGCAACTACGAGCAGTACTTC | CASSQGLGNYEQYF
. | TRBJ2-3 | . | TRBV29-1 | TGCAGCGTTGACGTGGATCCCAAGGCGGGTACGCAGTATTTT | CSVDVDPKAGTQYF
. | TRBJ2-3 | TRBD2 | TRBV4-1 | TGCGCCAGCAGCCAGGAGCGGGAGTCAGATACGCAGTATTTT | CASSQERESDTQYF
. | TRBJ1-1 | . | TRBV5-1 | TGCGCCAGCAGCCACGATGCGCAGGGGACCTCGGCGAACACTGAAGCTTTCTTT | CASSHDAQGTSANTEAFF